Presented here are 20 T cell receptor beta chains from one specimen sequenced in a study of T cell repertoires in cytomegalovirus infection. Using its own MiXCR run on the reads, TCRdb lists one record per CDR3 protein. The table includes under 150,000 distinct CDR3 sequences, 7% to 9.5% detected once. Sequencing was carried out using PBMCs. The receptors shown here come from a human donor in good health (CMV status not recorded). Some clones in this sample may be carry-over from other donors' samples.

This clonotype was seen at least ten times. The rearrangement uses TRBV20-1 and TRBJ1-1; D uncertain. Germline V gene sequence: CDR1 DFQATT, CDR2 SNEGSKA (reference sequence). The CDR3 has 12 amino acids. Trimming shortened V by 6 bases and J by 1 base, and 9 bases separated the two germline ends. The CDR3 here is CSAKDGNTEAFF. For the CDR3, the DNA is TGCAGTGCCAAGGACGGGAACACTGAAGCTTTCTTT.

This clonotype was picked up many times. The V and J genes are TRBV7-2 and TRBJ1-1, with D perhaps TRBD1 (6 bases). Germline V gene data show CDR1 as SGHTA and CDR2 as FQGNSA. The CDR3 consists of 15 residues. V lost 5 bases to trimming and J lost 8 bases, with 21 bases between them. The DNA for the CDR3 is TGTGCCAGCAGCACACGCCGCCGGACAGCAGCGGAAGCTTTCTTT. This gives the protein CASSTRRRTAAEAFF.

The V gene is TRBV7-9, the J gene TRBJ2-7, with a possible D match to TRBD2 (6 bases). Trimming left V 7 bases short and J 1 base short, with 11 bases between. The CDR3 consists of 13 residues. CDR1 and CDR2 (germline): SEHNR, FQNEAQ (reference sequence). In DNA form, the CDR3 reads TGTGCCAGCAAAGGCGGGGAGTCCTACGAGCAGTACTTC. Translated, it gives CASKGGESYEQYF.

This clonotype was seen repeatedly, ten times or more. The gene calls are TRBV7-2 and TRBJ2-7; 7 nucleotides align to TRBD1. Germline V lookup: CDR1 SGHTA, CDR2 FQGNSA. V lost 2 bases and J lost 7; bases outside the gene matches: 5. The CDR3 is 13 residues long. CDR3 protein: CASSLTGVGEQYF. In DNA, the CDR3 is TGTGCCAGCAGCTTAACAGGGGTGGGGGAGCAGTACTTC. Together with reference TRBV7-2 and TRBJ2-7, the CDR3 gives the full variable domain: GAGVSQSPSNKVTEKGKDVELRCDPISGHTALYWYRQSLGQGLEFLIYFQGNSAPDKSGLPSDRFSAERTGGSVSTLTIQRTQQEDSAVYLCASSLTGVGEQYFGPGTRLTVT.

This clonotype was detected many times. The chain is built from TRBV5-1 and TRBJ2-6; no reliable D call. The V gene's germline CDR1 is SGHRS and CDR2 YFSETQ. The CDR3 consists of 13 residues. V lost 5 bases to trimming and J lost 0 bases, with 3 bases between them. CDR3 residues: CASSYSGANVLTF. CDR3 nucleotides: TGCGCCAGCAGTTACTCTGGGGCCAACGTCCTGACTTTC.

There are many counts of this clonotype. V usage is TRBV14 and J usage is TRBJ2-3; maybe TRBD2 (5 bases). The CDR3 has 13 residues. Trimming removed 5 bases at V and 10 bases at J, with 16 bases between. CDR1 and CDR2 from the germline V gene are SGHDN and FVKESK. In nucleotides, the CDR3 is TGTGCCAGCAGCTTACAACTAGGGAGTCCGCAGTATTTT. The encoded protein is CASSLQLGSPQYF.

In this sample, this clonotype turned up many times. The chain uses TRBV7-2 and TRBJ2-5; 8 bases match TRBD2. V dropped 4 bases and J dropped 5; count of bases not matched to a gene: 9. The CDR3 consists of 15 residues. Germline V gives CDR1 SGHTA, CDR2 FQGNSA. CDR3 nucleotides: TGTGCCAGCAGCTCCGGGGGGGCCGATAGTGAGACCCAGTACTTC. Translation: CASSSGGADSETQYF.

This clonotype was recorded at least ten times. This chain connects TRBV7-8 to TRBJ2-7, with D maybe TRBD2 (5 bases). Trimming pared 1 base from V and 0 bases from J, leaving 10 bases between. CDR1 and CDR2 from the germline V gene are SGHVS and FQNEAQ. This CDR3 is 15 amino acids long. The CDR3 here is CASSLESDYSYEQYF. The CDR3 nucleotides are TGTGCCAGCAGCTTAGAGTCCGACTACTCCTACGAGCAGTACTTC.

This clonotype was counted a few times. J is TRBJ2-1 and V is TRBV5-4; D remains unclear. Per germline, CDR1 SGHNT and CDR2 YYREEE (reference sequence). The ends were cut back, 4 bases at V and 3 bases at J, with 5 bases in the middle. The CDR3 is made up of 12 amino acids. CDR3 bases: TGTGCCAGCAGCGCCGGCTACAATGAGCAGTTCTTC. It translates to CASSAGYNEQFF.

The CDR3 DNA reads TGTGCCAGCAGCCCCGGGAACGGACGATTATCAGATACGCAGTATTTT. Amino acid sequence: CASSPGNGRLSDTQYF. The chain is built from TRBV5-4 and TRBJ2-3, with D maybe TRBD2 (5 bases). Germline V gene lookup returns CDR1 SGHNT and CDR2 YYREEE (reference sequence). The CDR3 loop spans 16 amino acids. The V end lost 4 bases, the J end lost 4 bases, and 19 bases lay between the germline ends.

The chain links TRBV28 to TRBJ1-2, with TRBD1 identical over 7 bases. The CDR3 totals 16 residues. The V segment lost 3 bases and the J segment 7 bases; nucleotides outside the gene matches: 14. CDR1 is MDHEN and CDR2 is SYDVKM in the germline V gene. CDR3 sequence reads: CASSLGPGEGALGYTF. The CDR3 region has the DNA TGTGCCAGCAGTTTGGGCCCCGGGGAGGGGGCGCTTGGCTACACCTTC.

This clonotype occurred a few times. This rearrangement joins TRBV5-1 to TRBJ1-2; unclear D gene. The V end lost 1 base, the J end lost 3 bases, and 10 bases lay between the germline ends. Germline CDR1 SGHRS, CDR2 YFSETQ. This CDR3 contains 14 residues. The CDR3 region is CASSLSTEDYGYTF. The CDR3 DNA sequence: TGCGCCAGCAGCTTGTCCACAGAAGACTATGGCTACACCTTC.

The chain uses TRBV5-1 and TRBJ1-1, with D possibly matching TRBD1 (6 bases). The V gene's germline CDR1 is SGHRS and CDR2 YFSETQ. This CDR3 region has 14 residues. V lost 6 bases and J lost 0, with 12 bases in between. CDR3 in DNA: TGCGCCAGCACCGACAGGTTGATGAACACTGAAGCTTTCTTT. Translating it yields CASTDRLMNTEAFF.

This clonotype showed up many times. Here the CDR3 reads CASSQDERVLFF. Written as DNA, the CDR3 is TGTGCCAGCAGCCAAGATGAGCGCGTCTTGTTCTTC. The chain links TRBV3-1 to TRBJ2-1; D not certain. This CDR3 has 12 amino acids. V dropped 0 bases and J dropped 15 bases, with 12 bases sitting between them. Germline CDR1 and CDR2: LGHDT and YNNKEL (reference sequence).

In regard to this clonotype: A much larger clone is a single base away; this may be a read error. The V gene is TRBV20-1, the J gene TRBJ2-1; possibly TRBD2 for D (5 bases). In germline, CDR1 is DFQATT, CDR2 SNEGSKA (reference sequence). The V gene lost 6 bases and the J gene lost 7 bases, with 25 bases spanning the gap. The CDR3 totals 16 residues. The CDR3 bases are TGCAGTGCCCGAAGGGTACAGAGCGGTAAGAGGAATGAGCAGTTCTTC. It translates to CSARRVQSGKRNEQFF.

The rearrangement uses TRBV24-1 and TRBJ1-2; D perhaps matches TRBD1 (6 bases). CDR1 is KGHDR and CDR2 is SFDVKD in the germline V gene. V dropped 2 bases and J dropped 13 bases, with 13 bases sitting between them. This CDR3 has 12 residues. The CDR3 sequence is CATSDSGQRSTF. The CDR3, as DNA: TGTGCCACCAGTGATTCCGGACAGAGAAGCACCTTC.

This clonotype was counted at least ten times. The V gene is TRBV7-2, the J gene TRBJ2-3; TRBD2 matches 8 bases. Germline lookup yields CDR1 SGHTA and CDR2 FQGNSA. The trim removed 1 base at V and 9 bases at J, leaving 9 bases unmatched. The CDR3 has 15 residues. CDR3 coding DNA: TGTGCCAGCAGCTTAGACCGGGGGGGCCCGTCCACGCAGTATTTT. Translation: CASSLDRGGPSTQYF.

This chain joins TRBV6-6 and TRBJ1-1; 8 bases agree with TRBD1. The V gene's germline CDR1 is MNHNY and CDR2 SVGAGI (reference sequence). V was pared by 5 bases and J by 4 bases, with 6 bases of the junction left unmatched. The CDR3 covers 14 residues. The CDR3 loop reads CASSRTGIGTEAFF. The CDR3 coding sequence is TGTGCCAGCAGTAGGACAGGGATCGGCACTGAAGCTTTCTTT.

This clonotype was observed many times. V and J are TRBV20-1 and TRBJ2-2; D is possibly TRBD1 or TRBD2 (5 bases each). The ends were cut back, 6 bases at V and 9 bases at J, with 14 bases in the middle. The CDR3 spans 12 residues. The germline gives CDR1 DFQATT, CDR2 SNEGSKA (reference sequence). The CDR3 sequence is CSATDGTRELFF. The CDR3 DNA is TGCAGTGCCACCGACGGGACCCGGGAGCTGTTTTTT.

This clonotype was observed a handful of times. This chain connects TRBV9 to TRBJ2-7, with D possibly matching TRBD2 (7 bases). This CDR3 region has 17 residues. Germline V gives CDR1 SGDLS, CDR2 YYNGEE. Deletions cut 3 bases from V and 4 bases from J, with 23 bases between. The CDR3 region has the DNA TGTGCCAGCAGCGGGGGACCCGCGGGGGCCCCCCGATACGAGCAGTACTTC. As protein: CASSGGPAGAPRYEQYF.